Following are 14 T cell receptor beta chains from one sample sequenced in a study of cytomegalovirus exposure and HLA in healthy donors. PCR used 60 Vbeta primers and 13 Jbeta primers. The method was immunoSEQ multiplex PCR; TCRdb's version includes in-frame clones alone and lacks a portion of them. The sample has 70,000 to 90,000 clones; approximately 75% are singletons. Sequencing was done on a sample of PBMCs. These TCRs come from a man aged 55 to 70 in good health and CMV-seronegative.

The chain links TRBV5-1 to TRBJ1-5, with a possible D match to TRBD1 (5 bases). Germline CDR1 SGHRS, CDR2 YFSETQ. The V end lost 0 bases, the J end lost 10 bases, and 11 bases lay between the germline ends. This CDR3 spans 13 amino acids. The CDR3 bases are TGCGCCAGCAGCTTGGAAGGGGAACGACCCCAGCATTTT. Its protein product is CASSLEGERPQHF.

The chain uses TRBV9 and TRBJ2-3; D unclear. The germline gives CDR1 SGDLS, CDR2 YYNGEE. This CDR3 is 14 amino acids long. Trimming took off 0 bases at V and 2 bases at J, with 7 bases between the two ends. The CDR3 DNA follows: TGTGCCAGCAGCGTAGGGGCGAACACAGATACGCAGTATTTT. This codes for CASSVGANTDTQYF. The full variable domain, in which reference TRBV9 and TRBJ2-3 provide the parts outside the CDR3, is DSGVTQTPKHLITATGQRVTLRCSPRSGDLSVYWYQQSLDQGLQFLIQYYNGEERAKGNILERFSAQQFPDLHSELNLSSLELGDSALYFCASSVGANTDTQYFGPGTRLTVL.

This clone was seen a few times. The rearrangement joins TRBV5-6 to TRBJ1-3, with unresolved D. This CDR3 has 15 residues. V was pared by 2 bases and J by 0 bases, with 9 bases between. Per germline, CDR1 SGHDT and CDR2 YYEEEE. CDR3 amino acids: CASSFRSNSGNTIYF. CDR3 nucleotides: TGTGCCAGCAGCTTCAGGTCTAACTCTGGAAACACCATATATTTT.

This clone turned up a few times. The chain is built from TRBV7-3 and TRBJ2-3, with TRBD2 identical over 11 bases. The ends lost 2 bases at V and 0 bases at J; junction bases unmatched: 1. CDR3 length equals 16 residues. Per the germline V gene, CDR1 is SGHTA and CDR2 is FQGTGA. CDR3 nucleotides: TGTGCCAGCAGCTTAGGGACTAGCGGTAGCACAGATACGCAGTATTTT. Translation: CASSLGTSGSTDTQYF.

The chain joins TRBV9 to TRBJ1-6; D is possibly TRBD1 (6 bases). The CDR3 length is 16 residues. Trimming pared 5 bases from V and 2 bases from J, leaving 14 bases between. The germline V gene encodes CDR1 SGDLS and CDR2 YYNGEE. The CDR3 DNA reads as TGTGCCAGCAGACGAGGGGGGGATCCCTATAATTCACCCCTCCACTTT. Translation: CASRRGGDPYNSPLHF.

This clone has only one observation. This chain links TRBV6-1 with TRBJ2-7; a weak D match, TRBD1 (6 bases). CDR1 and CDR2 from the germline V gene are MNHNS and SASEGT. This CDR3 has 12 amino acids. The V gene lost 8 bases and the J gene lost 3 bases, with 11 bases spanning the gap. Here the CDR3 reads CASGDNFYEQYF. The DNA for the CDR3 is TGTGCCAGCGGGGACAATTTCTACGAGCAGTACTTC.

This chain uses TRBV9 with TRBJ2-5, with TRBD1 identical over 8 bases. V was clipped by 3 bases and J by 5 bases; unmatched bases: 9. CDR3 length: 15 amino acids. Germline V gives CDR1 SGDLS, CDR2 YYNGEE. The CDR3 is CASSGWDRPGETQYF. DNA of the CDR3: TGTGCCAGCAGCGGCTGGGACAGGCCCGGGGAGACCCAGTACTTC.

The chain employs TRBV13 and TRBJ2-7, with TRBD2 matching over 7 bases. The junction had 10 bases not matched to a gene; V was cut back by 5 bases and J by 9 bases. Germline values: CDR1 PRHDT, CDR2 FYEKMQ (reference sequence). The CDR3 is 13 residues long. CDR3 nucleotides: TGTGCCAGCAGCCTGGGAGGGAGCTTGATGCAGTACTTC. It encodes CASSLGGSLMQYF.

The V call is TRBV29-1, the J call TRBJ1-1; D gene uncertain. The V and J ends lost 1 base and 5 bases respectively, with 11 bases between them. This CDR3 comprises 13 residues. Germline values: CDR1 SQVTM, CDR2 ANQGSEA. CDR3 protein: CSVEVATGTEAFF. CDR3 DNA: TGCAGCGTTGAAGTCGCGACGGGAACTGAAGCTTTCTTT.

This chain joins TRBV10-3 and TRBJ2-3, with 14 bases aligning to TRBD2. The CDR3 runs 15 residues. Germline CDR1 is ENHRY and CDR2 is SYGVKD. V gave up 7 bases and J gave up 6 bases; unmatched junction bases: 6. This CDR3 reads CAITRTSGGTDTQYF. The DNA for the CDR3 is TGTGCCATCACGCGGACTAGCGGGGGGACGGATACGCAGTATTTT.

The CDR3 sequence is CASSVAGFGTEAFF. The CDR3 DNA follows: TGTGCCAGCAGTGTCGCAGGTTTCGGCACTGAAGCTTTCTTT. The V gene is TRBV2, the J gene TRBJ1-1, with no clear D. V lost 4 bases, J lost 4 bases, and 13 bases lay in between. CDR3 length equals 14 residues. CDR1 SNHLY and CDR2 FYNNEI come from the germline V gene.

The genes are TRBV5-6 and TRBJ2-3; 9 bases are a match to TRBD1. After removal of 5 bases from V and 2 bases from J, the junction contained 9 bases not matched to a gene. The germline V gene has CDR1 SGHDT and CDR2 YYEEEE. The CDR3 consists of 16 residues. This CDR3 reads CASRTADRGYTDTQYF. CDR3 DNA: TGTGCCAGCAGGACGGCGGACAGGGGTTACACAGATACGCAGTATTTT.

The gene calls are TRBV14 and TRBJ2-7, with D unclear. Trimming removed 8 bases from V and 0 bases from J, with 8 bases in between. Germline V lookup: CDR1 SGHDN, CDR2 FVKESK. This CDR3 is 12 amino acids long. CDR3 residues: CASGTASYEQYF. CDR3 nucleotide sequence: TGTGCCAGCGGCACAGCCTCCTACGAGCAGTACTTC.

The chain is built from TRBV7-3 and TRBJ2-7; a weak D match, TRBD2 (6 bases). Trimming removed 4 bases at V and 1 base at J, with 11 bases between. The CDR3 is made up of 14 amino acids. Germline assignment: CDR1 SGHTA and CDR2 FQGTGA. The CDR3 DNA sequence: TGTGCCAGCAGCTCCCAGGCGGGGTCCTACGAGCAGTACTTC. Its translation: CASSSQAGSYEQYF.